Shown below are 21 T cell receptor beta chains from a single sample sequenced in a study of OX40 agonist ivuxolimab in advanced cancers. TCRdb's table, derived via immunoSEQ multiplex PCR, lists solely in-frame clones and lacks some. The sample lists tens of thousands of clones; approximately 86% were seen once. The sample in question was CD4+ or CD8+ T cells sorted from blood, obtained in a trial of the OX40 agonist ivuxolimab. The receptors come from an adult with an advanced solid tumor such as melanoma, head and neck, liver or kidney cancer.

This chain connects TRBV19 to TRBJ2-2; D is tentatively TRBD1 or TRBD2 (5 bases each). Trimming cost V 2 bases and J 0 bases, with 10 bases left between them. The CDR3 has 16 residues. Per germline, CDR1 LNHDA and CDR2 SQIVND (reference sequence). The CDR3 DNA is TGTGCCAGTAGTATATCTGGGACGACGAACACCGGGGAGCTGTTTTTT. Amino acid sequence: CASSISGTTNTGELFF.

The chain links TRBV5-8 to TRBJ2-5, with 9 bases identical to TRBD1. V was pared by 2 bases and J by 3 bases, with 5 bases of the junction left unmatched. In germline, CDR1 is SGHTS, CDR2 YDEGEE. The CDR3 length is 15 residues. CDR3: CASSLYRGREETQYF. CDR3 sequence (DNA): TGTGCCAGCAGCTTATACAGGGGGCGTGAAGAGACCCAGTACTTC.

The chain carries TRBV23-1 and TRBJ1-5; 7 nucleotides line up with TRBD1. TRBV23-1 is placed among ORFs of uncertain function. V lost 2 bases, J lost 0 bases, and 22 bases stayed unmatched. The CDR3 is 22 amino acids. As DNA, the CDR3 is TGCGCCAGCAGTCAACCGCAAACGACAGGGCCGGACGACAACTATAGCAATCAGCCCCAGCATTTT. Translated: CASSQPQTTGPDDNYSNQPQHF.

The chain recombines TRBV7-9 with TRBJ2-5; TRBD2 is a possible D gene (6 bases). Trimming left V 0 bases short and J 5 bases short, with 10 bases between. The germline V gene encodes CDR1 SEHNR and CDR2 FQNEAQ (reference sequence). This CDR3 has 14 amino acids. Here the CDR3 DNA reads TGTGCCAGCAGCTTAGCAGGGGCGGGGGAGACCCAGTACTTC. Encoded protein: CASSLAGAGETQYF.

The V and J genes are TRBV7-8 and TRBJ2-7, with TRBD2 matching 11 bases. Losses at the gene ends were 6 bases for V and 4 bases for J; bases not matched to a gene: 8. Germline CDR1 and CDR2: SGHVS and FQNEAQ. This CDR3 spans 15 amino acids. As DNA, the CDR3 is TGTGCCAGCAGACCTAAACTAGCGGGAGCTTACGAGCAGTACTTC. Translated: CASRPKLAGAYEQYF. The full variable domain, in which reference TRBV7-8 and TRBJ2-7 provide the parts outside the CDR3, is GAGVSQSPRYKVAKRGQDVALRCDPISGHVSLFWYQQALGQGPEFLTYFQNEAQLDKSGLPSDRFFAERPEGSVSTLKIQRTQQEDSAVYLCASRPKLAGAYEQYFGPGTRLTVT.

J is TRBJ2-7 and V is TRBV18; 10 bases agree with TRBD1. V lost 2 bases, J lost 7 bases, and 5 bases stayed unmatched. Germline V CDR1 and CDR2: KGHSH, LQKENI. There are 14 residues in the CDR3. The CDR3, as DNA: TGTGCCAGCTCACCATCTGGGACAGGGGTAGAGCAGTACTTC. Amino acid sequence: CASSPSGTGVEQYF.

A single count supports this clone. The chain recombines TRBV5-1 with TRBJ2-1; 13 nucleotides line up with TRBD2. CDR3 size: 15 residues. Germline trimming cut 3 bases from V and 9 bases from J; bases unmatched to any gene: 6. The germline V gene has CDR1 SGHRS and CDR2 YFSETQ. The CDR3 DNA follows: TGCGCCAGCAGCTGGACTAGCGGGAGTAATGGTGAGCAGTTCTTC. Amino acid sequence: CASSWTSGSNGEQFF. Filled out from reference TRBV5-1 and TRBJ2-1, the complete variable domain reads KAGVTQTPRYLIKTRGQQVTLSCSPISGHRSVSWYQQTPGQGLQFLFEYFSETQRNKGNFPGRFSGRQFSNSRSEMNVSTLELGDSALYLCASSWTSGSNGEQFFGPGTRLTVL.

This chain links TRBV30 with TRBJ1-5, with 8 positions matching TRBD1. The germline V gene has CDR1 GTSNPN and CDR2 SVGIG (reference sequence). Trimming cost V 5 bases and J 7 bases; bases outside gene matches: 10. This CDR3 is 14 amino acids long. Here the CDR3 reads CAWATTGVRQPQHF. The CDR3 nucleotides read TGTGCCTGGGCAACGACAGGGGTCAGGCAGCCCCAGCATTTT.

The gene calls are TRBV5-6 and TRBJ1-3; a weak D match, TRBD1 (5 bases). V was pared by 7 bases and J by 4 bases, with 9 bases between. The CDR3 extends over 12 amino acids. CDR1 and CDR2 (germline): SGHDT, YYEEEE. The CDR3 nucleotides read TGTGCCAGCGGGGCGTGGGGAAACACCATATATTTT. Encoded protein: CASGAWGNTIYF. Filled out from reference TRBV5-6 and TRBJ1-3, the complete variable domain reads DAGVTQSPTHLIKTRGQQVTLRCSPKSGHDTVSWYQQALGQGPQFIFQYYEEEERQRGNFPDRFSGHQFPNYSSELNVNALLLGDSALYLCASGAWGNTIYFGEGSWLTVV.

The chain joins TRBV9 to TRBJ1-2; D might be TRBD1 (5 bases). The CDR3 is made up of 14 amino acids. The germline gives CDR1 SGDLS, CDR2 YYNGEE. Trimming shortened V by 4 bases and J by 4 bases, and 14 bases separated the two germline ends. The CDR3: CASSPTQGGYGYTF. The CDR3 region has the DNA TGTGCCAGCAGCCCTACTCAGGGAGGCTATGGCTACACCTTC.

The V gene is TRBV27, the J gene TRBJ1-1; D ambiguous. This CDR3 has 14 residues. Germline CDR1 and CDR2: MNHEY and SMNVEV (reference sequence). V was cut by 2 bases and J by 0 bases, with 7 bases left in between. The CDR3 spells CASSLGQMNTEAFF. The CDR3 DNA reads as TGTGCCAGCAGTTTAGGTCAGATGAACACTGAAGCTTTCTTT.

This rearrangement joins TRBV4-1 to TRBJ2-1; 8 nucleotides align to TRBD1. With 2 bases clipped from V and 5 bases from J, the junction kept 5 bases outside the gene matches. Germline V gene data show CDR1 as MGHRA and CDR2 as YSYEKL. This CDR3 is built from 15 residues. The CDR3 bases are TGCGCCAGCAGCCAATGGACAGGGTCTAACAATGAGCAGTTCTTC. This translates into CASSQWTGSNNEQFF.

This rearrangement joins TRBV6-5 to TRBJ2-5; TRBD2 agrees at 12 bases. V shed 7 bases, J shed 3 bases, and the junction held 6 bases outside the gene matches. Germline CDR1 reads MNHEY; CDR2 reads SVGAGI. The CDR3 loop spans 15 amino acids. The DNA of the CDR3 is TGTGCCAGCAACAGACTAGCGGGAGCGAAAGAGACCCAGTACTTC. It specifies CASNRLAGAKETQYF.

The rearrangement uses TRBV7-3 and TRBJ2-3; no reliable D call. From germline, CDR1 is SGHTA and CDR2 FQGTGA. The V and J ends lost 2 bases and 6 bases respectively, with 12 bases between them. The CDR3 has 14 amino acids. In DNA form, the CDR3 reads TGTGCCAGCAGCTTACTAGGTCCCTTGGATACGCAGTATTTT. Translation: CASSLLGPLDTQYF. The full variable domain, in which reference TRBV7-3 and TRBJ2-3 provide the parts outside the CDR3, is GAGVSQTPSNKVTEKGKYVELRCDPISGHTALYWYRQSLGQGPEFLIYFQGTGAADDSGLPNDRFFAVRPEGSVSTLKIQRTERGDSAVYLCASSLLGPLDTQYFGPGTRLTVL.

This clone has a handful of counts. The chain's CDR3 is CASSQARNDGYTF. The CDR3 nucleotides are TGCGCCAGCAGCCAAGCCCGGAATGACGGCTACACCTTC. This chain links TRBV4-1 with TRBJ1-2; D uncertain. Germline CDR1 and CDR2: MGHRA and YSYEKL. Trimming pared 1 base from V and 8 bases from J, leaving 11 bases between. The CDR3 runs 13 residues.

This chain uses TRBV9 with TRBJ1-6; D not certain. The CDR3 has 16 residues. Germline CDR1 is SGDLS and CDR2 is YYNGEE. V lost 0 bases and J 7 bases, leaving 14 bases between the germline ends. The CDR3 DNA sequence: TGTGCCAGCAGCGTAGATCCGTCTCCGACCAATTCACCCCTCCACTTT. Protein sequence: CASSVDPSPTNSPLHF. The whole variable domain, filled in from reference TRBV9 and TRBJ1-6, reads DSGVTQTPKHLITATGQRVTLRCSPRSGDLSVYWYQQSLDQGLQFLIQYYNGEERAKGNILERFSAQQFPDLHSELNLSSLELGDSALYFCASSVDPSPTNSPLHFGNGTRLTVT.

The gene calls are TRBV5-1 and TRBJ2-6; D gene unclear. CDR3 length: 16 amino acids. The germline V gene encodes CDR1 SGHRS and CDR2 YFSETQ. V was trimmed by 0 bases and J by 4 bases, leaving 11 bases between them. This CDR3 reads CASSLVVVRGANVLTF. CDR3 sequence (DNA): TGCGCCAGCAGCTTGGTTGTGGTAAGGGGGGCCAACGTCCTGACTTTC.

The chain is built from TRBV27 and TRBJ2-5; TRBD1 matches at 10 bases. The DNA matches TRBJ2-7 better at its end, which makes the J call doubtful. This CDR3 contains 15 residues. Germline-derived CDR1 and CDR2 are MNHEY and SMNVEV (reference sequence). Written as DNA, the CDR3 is TGTGCCAGCAGTTTATTGGGGACAGGGGCCTACGAGCAGTACTTC. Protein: CASSLLGTGAYEQYF.

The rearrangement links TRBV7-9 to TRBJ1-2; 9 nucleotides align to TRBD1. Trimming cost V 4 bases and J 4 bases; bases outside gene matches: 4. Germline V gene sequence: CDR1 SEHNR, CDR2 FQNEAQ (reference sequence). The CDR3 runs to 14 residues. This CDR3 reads CASSSGTGFYGYTF. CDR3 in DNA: TGTGCCAGCAGCTCCGGGACAGGGTTCTATGGCTACACCTTC.

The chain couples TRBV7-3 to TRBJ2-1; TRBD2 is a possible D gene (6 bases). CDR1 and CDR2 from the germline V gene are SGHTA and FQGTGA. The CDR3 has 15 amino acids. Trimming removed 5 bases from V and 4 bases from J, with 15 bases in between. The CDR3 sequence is CASSLNRDSYNEQFF. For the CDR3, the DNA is TGTGCCAGCAGCCTTAATCGGGACTCGTACAATGAGCAGTTCTTC.

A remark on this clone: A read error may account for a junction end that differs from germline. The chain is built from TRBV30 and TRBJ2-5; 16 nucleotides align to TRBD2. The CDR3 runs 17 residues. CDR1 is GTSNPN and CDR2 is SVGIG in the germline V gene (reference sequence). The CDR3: CAWSGGLAGGPQGTQYF. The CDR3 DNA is TGTGCCTGGAGTGGGGGACTAGCGGGAGGGCCCCAAGGGACCCAGTACTTC.